Shown below are 18 T cell receptor beta chains from a single sample sequenced in a study of cytomegalovirus exposure and HLA in healthy donors. 60 Vbeta and 13 Jbeta primers were used in PCR. Repertoires were generated with immunoSEQ multiplex PCR, while TCRdb's copy carries only in-frame clones and drops some. This sample has 130,000 to 150,000 clones, with approximately 80% found just once. Sequenced: PBMCs. The receptor source for this set is a man under 40 in good health and CMV-seropositive.

This chain's CDR3 is CASRRTDQETQYF. The CDR3 DNA reads as TGTGCCAGCAGAAGGACAGACCAAGAGACCCAGTACTTC. V and J are TRBV6-6 and TRBJ2-5; D possibly corresponds to TRBD1 (6 bases). The germline CDR1 and CDR2 sequences are MNHNY and SVGAGI (reference sequence). The CDR3 spans 13 residues. V dropped 6 bases and J dropped 0 bases, with 8 bases sitting between them.

The V and J genes are TRBV28 and TRBJ2-7, with 7 bases that match TRBD1. Unmatched junction bases numbered 19, after V lost 7 bases and J lost 7 bases. The CDR3 spans 16 residues. Germline CDR1 MDHEN, CDR2 SYDVKM. This CDR3 is CASTEIGLAGGREQYF. For the CDR3, the DNA is TGTGCCAGCACCGAGATCGGGCTAGCAGGGGGAAGGGAGCAGTACTTC. Using reference TRBV28 and TRBJ2-7 for the parts outside the CDR3, the full variable domain is DVKVTQSSRYLVKRTGEKVFLECVQDMDHENMFWYRQDPGLGLRLIYFSYDVKMKEKGDIPEGYSVSREKKERFSLILESASTNQTSMYLCASTEIGLAGGREQYFGPGTRLTVT.

The chain employs TRBV5-4 and TRBJ1-4; TRBD1 matches at 12 bases. Germline lookup yields CDR1 SGHNT and CDR2 YYREEE (reference sequence). Trimming at V came to 4 bases and at J to 8 bases, leaving 6 bases not matched to a gene. CDR3 length: 15 residues. CDR3 loop: CASSTAGTGGEKLFF. CDR3 in DNA: TGTGCCAGCAGCACGGCCGGGACAGGGGGCGAAAAACTGTTTTTT.

This rearrangement joins TRBV7-6 to TRBJ1-5; no reliable D call. V lost 6 bases, J lost 3 bases, and 21 bases lay in between. This CDR3 has 17 residues. Germline CDR1 is SGHVS and CDR2 is FNYEAQ. The CDR3 DNA reads TGTGCCAGCAGTTACTATAGCGGAGATTCCCCCAATCAGCCCCAGCATTTT. Encoded protein: CASSYYSGDSPNQPQHF. Full variable domain (missing parts from reference TRBV7-6 and TRBJ1-5): GAGVSQSPRYKVTKRGQDVALRCDPISGHVSLYWYRQALGQGPEFLTYFNYEAQQDKSGLPNDRFSAERPEGSISTLTIQRTEQRDSAMYRCASSYYSGDSPNQPQHFGDGTRLSIL.

The chain combines TRBV27 with TRBJ2-7; maybe TRBD2 (5 bases). V was trimmed by 5 bases and J by 9 bases, leaving 20 bases between them. Germline V gene lookup returns CDR1 MNHEY and CDR2 SMNVEV (reference sequence). This CDR3 comprises 14 residues. CDR3 DNA: TGTGCCAGCAGTATCACGGACTGCCGATCCCGGCAGTACTTC. This translates into CASSITDCRSRQYF.

The chain couples TRBV14 to TRBJ1-2; the match to TRBD1 covers 9 bases. The CDR3 runs 14 residues. CDR1 and CDR2 (germline): SGHDN, FVKESK. V shed 2 bases and J 4 bases; nucleotides not matched to a gene: 2. In nucleotides, the CDR3 is TGTGCCAGCAGCCAACTGGGACAGGGCTATGGCTACACCTTC. As protein: CASSQLGQGYGYTF.

Only a few counts were recorded for this clone. This sequence joins TRBV10-3 and TRBJ2-7; D not resolved. Trimming took off 2 bases at V and 6 bases at J, with 5 bases between the two ends. CDR1 is ENHRY and CDR2 is SYGVKD in the germline V gene. CDR3 length: 11 amino acids. The CDR3 bases are TGTGCCATCAGTGAGGCGGCCGAGCAGTACTTC. Translated, it gives CAISEAAEQYF.

J is TRBJ2-5 and V is TRBV29-1, with D tentatively TRBD1 (6 bases). V lost 1 base, J lost 11 bases, and 14 bases lay in between. The CDR3 is 12 amino acids. CDR1 SQVTM and CDR2 ANQGSEA come from the germline V gene. This chain's CDR3 is CSVEGGGGEQYF. CDR3 in DNA: TGCAGCGTTGAAGGAGGGGGTGGAGAGCAGTACTTC.

The chain employs TRBV28 and TRBJ2-5; perhaps TRBD1 as D (6 bases). V lost 4 bases and J lost 0, with 18 bases in between. This CDR3 region has 17 residues. The V gene's germline CDR1 is MDHEN and CDR2 SYDVKM. CDR3 loop: CASSSLRAGVNQETQYF. Here the CDR3 DNA reads TGTGCCAGCAGTTCTTTAAGGGCAGGGGTCAACCAAGAGACCCAGTACTTC.

This clone was recorded only once. This chain uses TRBV28 with TRBJ2-7; tentative D call: TRBD1 (6 bases). The CDR3 loop spans 16 amino acids. V was shortened by 6 bases and J by 0 bases, with 18 bases between the two germline ends. Germline-derived CDR1 and CDR2 are MDHEN and SYDVKM. CDR3 protein: CASSSQGTKGSYEQYF. CDR3 bases: TGTGCCAGCAGCTCCCAAGGGACAAAGGGCTCCTACGAGCAGTACTTC.

The chain couples TRBV7-7 to TRBJ2-5, with D hard to call. This CDR3 contains 14 residues. Per the germline V gene, CDR1 is SSHAT and CDR2 is FNYEAQ (reference sequence). Trimming took off 5 bases at V and 4 bases at J, with 14 bases between the two ends. In nucleotides, the CDR3 is TGTGCCAGCAGCCGAGGCAGTATCGGAGAGACCCAGTACTTC. As protein: CASSRGSIGETQYF.

The chain is built from TRBV7-8 and TRBJ1-1; 10 bases match TRBD1. The germline CDR1 and CDR2 sequences are SGHVS and FQNEAQ. Trimming at V came to 4 bases and at J to 1 base, leaving 3 bases not matched to a gene. CDR3 length: 15 amino acids. CDR3 coding DNA: TGTGCCAGCAGCTCGACAGGGGGCGGGAACACTGAAGCTTTCTTT. Amino acid sequence: CASSSTGGGNTEAFF.

The chain has TRBV19 and TRBJ2-5; 14 positions match TRBD2. After removal of 2 bases from V and 5 bases from J, the junction contained 7 bases not matched to a gene. CDR3 length: 17 residues. CDR1 and CDR2 from the germline V gene are LNHDA and SQIVND (reference sequence). CDR3 sequence: CASSITGTSGSPETQYF. CDR3 nucleotides: TGTGCCAGTAGTATAACCGGGACTAGCGGGAGCCCGGAGACCCAGTACTTC. The whole variable domain, remainder taken from reference TRBV19 and TRBJ2-5, is DGGITQSPKYLFRKEGQNVTLSCEQNLNHDAMYWYRQDPGQGLRLIYYSQIVNDFQKGDIAEGYSVSREKKESFPLTVTSAQKNPTAFYLCASSITGTSGSPETQYFGPGTRLLVL.

This sequence joins TRBV19 and TRBJ2-5; D not certain. This CDR3 spans 13 amino acids. V lost 5 bases and J lost 1, with 8 bases in between. In germline, CDR1 is LNHDA, CDR2 SQIVND (reference sequence). CDR3 sequence (DNA): TGTGCCAGTAGTTTGGCCACCCAAGAGACCCAGTACTTC. Its protein product is CASSLATQETQYF.

The rearrangement joins TRBV7-9 to TRBJ2-5; TRBD1 aligns across 9 bases. In germline, CDR1 is SEHNR, CDR2 FQNEAQ (reference sequence). Trimming cost V 5 bases and J 4 bases; bases outside gene matches: 2. The CDR3 contains 13 residues. The CDR3 here is CASSPDRGETQYF. For the CDR3, the DNA is TGTGCCAGCAGCCCGGACAGGGGAGAGACCCAGTACTTC.

This clone was detected only a few times. The V call is TRBV6-4, the J call TRBJ2-2; 8 bases are a match to TRBD1. Trimming cost V 6 bases and J 7 bases; bases outside gene matches: 1. Germline V CDR1 and CDR2: MRHNA, SNTAGT. The CDR3 runs to 12 residues. DNA for the CDR3: TGTGCCAGCAGGACAGGGGTCGGGGAGCTGTTTTTT. It encodes CASRTGVGELFF.

The rearrangement uses TRBV7-9 and TRBJ1-6, with D tentatively TRBD1 (6 bases). The CDR3 loop spans 13 amino acids. Trimming shortened V by 1 base and J by 14 bases, and 12 bases separated the two germline ends. In germline, CDR1 is SEHNR, CDR2 FQNEAQ (reference sequence). CDR3 coding DNA: TGTGCCAGCAGCTTAGAACAGGGATACACCCTCCACTTT. Protein sequence: CASSLEQGYTLHF.

V and J are TRBV5-1 and TRBJ2-5; 9 positions match TRBD2. Germline V CDR1 and CDR2: SGHRS, YFSETQ. This CDR3 has 14 residues. Trimming removed 8 bases from V and 4 bases from J; junction bases left unmatched: 9. The CDR3 is CASNAGGPGETQYF. In DNA form, the CDR3 reads TGCGCCAGTAATGCGGGAGGGCCCGGAGAGACCCAGTACTTC.